The 13 T cell receptor beta chains presented below share a single source sample, sequenced in a study of a mutant IDH1 vaccine in newly diagnosed glioma. Time point described: week 35, safety follow-up. Mutant IDH1 20-mer peptide, at 300 ug, made up each vaccine dose, with topical imiquimod. These TCRs' antigens remain unknown. Clones were read by immunoSEQ multiplex PCR, and TCRdb kept only the in-frame ones, dropping some. Of around 32,000 clones listed, approximately 82% are singletons. The sample was PBMCs, taken from a glioma patient whose treatment included an IDH1 peptide vaccine. These receptors were taken from a woman aged 18 to 35 with glioma.

The V gene is TRBV5-4, the J gene TRBJ2-7; TRBD1 or TRBD2 may be the D gene (5 bases each). CDR1 and CDR2 (germline): SGHNT, YYREEE (reference sequence). The CDR3 contains 12 residues. Trimming took 4 bases from V and 1 from J, leaving 6 bases between them. The chain's CDR3 is CASSEGSYEQYF. The CDR3 nucleotides read TGTGCCAGCAGCGAGGGGTCCTACGAGCAGTACTTC.

CDR3 sequence (DNA): TGTGCCAGCCAAAAGGGGGGAGGGGAAAAACTGTTTTTT. This sequence encodes CASQKGGGEKLFF. The gene calls are TRBV7-9 and TRBJ1-4, with D tentatively TRBD1 (6 bases). CDR1 is SEHNR, CDR2 FQNEAQ, per germline (reference sequence). The CDR3 totals 13 residues. V was pared by 8 bases and J by 8 bases, with 15 bases between.

The J gene is TRBJ1-2, the V gene TRBV19; D call uncertain. Trimming cost V 5 bases and J 4 bases, with 8 bases left between them. The CDR3 consists of 12 residues. Per the germline V gene, CDR1 is LNHDA and CDR2 is SQIVND (reference sequence). The CDR3 is CASSPPVYGYTF. The CDR3 nucleotides read TGTGCCAGTAGTCCACCGGTCTATGGCTACACCTTC.

This clone has just one count. The rearrangement joins TRBV9 to TRBJ2-7; 12 bases match TRBD2. V shed 4 bases and J 2 bases; nucleotides not matched to a gene: 4. Germline V gene lookup returns CDR1 SGDLS and CDR2 YYNGEE. The CDR3 contains 15 residues. The CDR3 DNA sequence: TGTGCCAGCAGCTCGGGACTAGCGGGCCCCTACGAGCAGTACTTC. This encodes CASSSGLAGPYEQYF.

Only one count was recorded for this clone. The genes are TRBV29-1 and TRBJ1-3, with D uncertain. V lost 4 bases to trimming and J lost 0 bases, with 7 bases between them. From germline, CDR1 is SQVTM and CDR2 ANQGSEA. The CDR3 has 13 residues. The CDR3 region has the DNA TGCAGCGTTGCTCCCACCTCTGGAAACACCATATATTTT. Its protein product is CSVAPTSGNTIYF.

The V and J genes are TRBV10-3 and TRBJ1-1; D ambiguous. CDR1 and CDR2 (germline): ENHRY, SYGVKD. Trimming took off 10 bases at V and 0 bases at J, with 12 bases between the two ends. The CDR3 is 13 amino acids. CDR3 bases: TGTGCCACCTGCAGTCAGGTGAACACTGAAGCTTTCTTT. This encodes CATCSQVNTEAFF.

The chain has TRBV5-8 and TRBJ2-7, with a weak D call TRBD2 (6 bases). Trimming stripped 6 bases from V and 3 bases from J, with 22 bases between. CDR1 is SGHTS, CDR2 YDEGEE, per germline. The CDR3 runs to 16 residues. CDR3 nucleotide sequence: TGTGCCAGCACCCTCCCGGTGGGAGGCCTAAGCTACGAGCAGTACTTC. Residues: CASTLPVGGLSYEQYF. The full variable domain, its missing parts supplied by reference TRBV5-8 and TRBJ2-7, is EAGVTQSPTHLIKTRGQQATLRCSPISGHTSVYWYQQALGLGLQFLLWYDEGEERNRGNFPPRFSGRQFPNYSSELNVNALELEDSALYLCASTLPVGGLSYEQYFGPGTRLTVT.

Notes on this clone: This specimen includes other DNA sequences encoding the same CDR3. This chain joins TRBV27 and TRBJ1-1; TRBD1 matches 7 bases. CDR1 MNHEY and CDR2 SMNVEV come from the germline V gene (reference sequence). This CDR3 comprises 14 residues. With 6 bases clipped from V and 0 bases from J, the junction kept 4 bases outside the gene matches. This CDR3 reads CASRRQGMNTEAFF. For the CDR3, the DNA is TGTGCCAGCAGACGACAGGGAATGAACACTGAAGCTTTCTTT.

CDR3 amino acids: CASSWGFNQPQHF. The CDR3 bases are TGTGCCAGCAGCTGGGGTTTCAATCAGCCCCAGCATTTT. This sequence joins TRBV11-3 and TRBJ1-5; D not resolved. Trimming took off 4 bases at V and 3 bases at J, with 7 bases between the two ends. Germline CDR1 is SGHNT and CDR2 is YENEEA. This CDR3 spans 13 amino acids.

The chain links TRBV2 to TRBJ1-2; 9 bases are shared with TRBD1. CDR1 and CDR2 from the germline V gene are SNHLY and FYNNEI. There are 15 residues in the CDR3. Losses at the gene ends were 3 bases for V and 7 bases for J; bases not matched to a gene: 9. The CDR3 DNA is TGTGCCAGCAGTGACCCGGGAACAGGGGGCTTTGGCTACACCTTC. This encodes CASSDPGTGGFGYTF.

V is TRBV19 and J is TRBJ2-7, with 9 nucleotides matching TRBD2. Germline trimming cut 1 base from V and 6 bases from J; bases unmatched to any gene: 7. This CDR3 has 15 residues. Germline V gene lookup returns CDR1 LNHDA and CDR2 SQIVND (reference sequence). This CDR3 reads CASSIVGGGAGEQYF. DNA of the CDR3: TGTGCCAGTAGTATAGTTGGCGGGGGGGCTGGCGAGCAGTACTTC.

The chain joins TRBV7-9 to TRBJ1-2; D is unclear. V lost 0 bases and J 5 bases, leaving 7 bases between the germline ends. Germline lookup yields CDR1 SEHNR and CDR2 FQNEAQ (reference sequence). The CDR3 is made up of 13 amino acids. DNA for the CDR3: TGTGCCAGCAGCTTAGCGCAACAGTATGGCTACACCTTC. It specifies CASSLAQQYGYTF. The full variable domain, in which reference TRBV7-9 and TRBJ1-2 provide the parts outside the CDR3, is DTGVSQNPRHKITKRGQNVTFRCDPISEHNRLYWYRQTLGQGPEFLTYFQNEAQLEKSRLLSDRFSAERPKGSFSTLEIQRTEQGDSAMYLCASSLAQQYGYTFGSGTRLTVV.

The chain joins TRBV27 to TRBJ1-3; perhaps TRBD1 as D (6 bases). Germline V gives CDR1 MNHEY, CDR2 SMNVEV (reference sequence). CDR3 length equals 13 residues. Trimming removed 8 bases at V and 2 bases at J, with 10 bases between. CDR3 protein: CASGGGTGNTIYF. The DNA of the CDR3 is TGTGCCAGCGGAGGGGGTACTGGAAACACCATATATTTT.